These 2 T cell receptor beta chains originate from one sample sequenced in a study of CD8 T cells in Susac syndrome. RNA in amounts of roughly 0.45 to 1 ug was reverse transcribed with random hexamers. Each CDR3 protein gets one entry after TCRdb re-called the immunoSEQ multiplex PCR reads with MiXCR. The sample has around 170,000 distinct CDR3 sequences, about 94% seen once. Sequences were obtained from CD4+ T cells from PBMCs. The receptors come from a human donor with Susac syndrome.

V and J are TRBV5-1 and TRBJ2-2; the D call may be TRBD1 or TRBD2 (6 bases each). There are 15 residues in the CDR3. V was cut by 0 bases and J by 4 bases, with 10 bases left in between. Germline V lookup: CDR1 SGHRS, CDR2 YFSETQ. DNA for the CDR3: TGCGCCAGCAGCTTGGTGGGGGGCGGCACCGGGGAGCTGTTTTTT. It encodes CASSLVGGGTGELFF.

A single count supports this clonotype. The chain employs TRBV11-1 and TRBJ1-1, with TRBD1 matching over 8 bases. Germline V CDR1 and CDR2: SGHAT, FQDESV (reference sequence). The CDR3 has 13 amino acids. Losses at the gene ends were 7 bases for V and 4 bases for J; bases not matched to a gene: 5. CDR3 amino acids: CASTFDRGTEAFF. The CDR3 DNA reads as TGTGCCAGCACCTTTGACAGGGGCACTGAAGCTTTCTTT. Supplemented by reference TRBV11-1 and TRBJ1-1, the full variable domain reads EAEVAQSPRYKITEKSQAVAFWCDPISGHATLYWYRQILGQGPELLVQFQDESVVDDSQLPKDRFSAERLKGVDSTLKIQPAELGDSAMYLCASTFDRGTEAFFGQGTRLTVV.